A selection of T cell receptor beta chains follows, all from one sample in a study of response to subunit inactivated influenza vaccine. Each CDR3 protein is one row after TCRdb ran MiXCR on the RT-PCR reads. This table holds 500,000 or so distinct CDR3 sequences, 16% found once. The sample here was CD4+ T cells sorted from PBMCs, taken about 23 months after vaccination. These receptors came from a man between 45 and 75 years old who received an inactivated influenza vaccine. CDR3s include the opening cysteine and the closing phenylalanine or tryptophan. D genes are given only for firm matches. Some rows have no size entry. The others give once, few or many, or a class for an expanded clone.

j_call d_call clone_size v_call cdr3_length cdr3_nt cdr3_aa
TRBJ2-3 TRBD2 few TRBV5-6 16 TGTGCCAGCAGCTGGAGGACTAGCGGAGGCACAGATACGCAGTATTTT CASSWRTSGGTDTQYF
TRBJ2-1 NA many TRBV6-1 13 TGTGCCAGCAGTGAAGGTAACTACAATGAGCAGTTCTTC CASSEGNYNEQFF
TRBJ2-2 TRBD1 NA TRBV24-1 19 TGTGCCACCAGTGACCCTGGACAGGCGCCCGGGCGGGACACCGGGGAGCTGTTTTTT CATSDPGQAPGRDTGELFF
TRBJ2-5 NA few TRBV4-3 15 TGCGCCAGCAGCCTCCAACGTGGTGGGGCCGAGACCCAGTACTTC CASSLQRGGAETQYF
TRBJ2-3 NA NA TRBV10-3 18 TGTGCCATCAGTGAGTCCGCCGGGGCTCCCGTGGAGACAGATACGCAGTATTTT CAISESAGAPVETDTQYF
TRBJ1-2 TRBD1 NA TRBV10-3 12 TGTGCCATCGGGGGACAGGGTGGAGGCTACACCTTC CAIGGQGGGYTF
TRBJ1-1 TRBD1 NA TRBV20-1 14 TGCAGTGCTAGAGCAGGGGGAGGGAAAACTGAAGCTTTCTTT CSARAGGGKTEAFF
TRBJ2-7 TRBD2 NA TRBV7-2 15 TGTGCCAGCAGCTTAGTGGTACTAGCGATCTACGAGCAGTACTTC CASSLVVLAIYEQYF
TRBJ2-2 NA few TRBV15 16 TGTGCCACCAGCAGAGATTCGGGGCACGACACCGGGGAGCTGTTTTTT CATSRDSGHDTGELFF
TRBJ1-1 TRBD1 few TRBV6-5 16 TGTGCCAGCAGTTACTCTGGTGGGAGGACAGGCTTTGGGGCTTTCTTT CASSYSGGRTGFGAFF
TRBJ1-2 NA NA TRBV5-5 13 TGTGCCAGCAGCTTGGAGGTGGGGTATGGCTACACCTTC CASSLEVGYGYTF